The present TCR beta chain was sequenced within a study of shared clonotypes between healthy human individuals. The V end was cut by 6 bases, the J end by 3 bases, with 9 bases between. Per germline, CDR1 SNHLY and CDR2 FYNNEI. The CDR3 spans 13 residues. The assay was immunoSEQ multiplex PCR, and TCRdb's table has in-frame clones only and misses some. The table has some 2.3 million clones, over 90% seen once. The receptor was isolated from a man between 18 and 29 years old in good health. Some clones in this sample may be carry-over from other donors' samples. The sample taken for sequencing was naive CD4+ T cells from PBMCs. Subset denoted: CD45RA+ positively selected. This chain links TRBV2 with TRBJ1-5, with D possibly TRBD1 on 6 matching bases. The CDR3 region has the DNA TGTGCCAGCAGGGGGGGCTACAATCAGCCCCAGCATTTT. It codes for CASRGGYNQPQHF.